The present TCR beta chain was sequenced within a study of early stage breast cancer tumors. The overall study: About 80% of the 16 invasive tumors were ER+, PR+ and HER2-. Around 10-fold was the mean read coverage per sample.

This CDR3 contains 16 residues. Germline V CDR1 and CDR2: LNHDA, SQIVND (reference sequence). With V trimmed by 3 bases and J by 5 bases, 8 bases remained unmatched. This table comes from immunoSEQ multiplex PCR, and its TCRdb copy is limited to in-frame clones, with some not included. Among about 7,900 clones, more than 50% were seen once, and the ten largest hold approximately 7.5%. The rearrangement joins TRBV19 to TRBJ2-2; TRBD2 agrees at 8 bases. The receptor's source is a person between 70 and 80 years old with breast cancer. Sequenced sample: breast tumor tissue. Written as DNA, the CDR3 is TGTGCCAGTAGTATCCGTGTGACTAGCGATACCGGGGAGCTGTTTTTT. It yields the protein CASSIRVTSDTGELFF.